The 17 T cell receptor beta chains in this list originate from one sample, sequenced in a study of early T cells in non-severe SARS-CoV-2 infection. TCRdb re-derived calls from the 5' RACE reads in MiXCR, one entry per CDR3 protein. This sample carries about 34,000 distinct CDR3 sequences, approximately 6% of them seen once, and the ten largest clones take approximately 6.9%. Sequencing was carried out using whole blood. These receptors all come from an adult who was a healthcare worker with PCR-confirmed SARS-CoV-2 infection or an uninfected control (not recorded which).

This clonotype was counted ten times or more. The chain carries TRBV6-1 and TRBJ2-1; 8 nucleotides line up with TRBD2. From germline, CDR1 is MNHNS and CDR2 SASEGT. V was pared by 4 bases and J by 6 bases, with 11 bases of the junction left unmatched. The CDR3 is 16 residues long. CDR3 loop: CASSVNGGASGNEQFF. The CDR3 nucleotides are TGTGCCAGCAGTGTAAACGGGGGGGCCTCGGGCAATGAGCAGTTCTTC.

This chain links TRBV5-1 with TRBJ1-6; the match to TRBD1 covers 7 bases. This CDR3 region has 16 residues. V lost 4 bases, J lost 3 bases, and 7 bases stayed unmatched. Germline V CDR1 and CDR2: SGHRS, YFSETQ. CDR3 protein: CASSPGTEIYNSPLHF. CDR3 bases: TGCGCCAGCAGCCCCGGGACAGAAATCTATAATTCACCCCTCCACTTT.

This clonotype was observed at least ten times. The CDR3, as DNA: TGTGCCAGCAGCTTAAGCGGGACTGAAGCTTTCTTT. Translation gives CASSLSGTEAFF. The genes are TRBV5-4 and TRBJ1-1; D gene unclear. V lost 2 bases, J lost 5 bases, and 7 bases lay in between. The V gene's germline CDR1 is SGHNT and CDR2 YYREEE (reference sequence). The CDR3 length is 12 residues. The full variable domain, with the rest looked up from reference TRBV5-4 and TRBJ1-1, is ETGVTQSPTHLIKTRGQQVTLRCSSQSGHNTVSWYQQALGQGPQFIFQYYREEENGRGNFPPRFSGLQFPNYSSELNVNALELDDSALYLCASSLSGTEAFFGQGTRLTVV.

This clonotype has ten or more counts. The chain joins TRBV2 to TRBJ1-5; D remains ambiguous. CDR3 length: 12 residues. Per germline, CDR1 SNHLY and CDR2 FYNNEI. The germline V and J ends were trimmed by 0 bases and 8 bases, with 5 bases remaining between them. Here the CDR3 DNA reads TGTGCCAGCAGTGAAGCAAGGGAGCCCCAGCATTTT. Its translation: CASSEAREPQHF.

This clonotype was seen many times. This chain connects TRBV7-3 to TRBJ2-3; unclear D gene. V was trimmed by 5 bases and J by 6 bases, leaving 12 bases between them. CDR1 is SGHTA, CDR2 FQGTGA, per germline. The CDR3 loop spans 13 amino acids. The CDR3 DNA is TGTGCCAGCAGCCAAGGACCCGTGGATACGCAGTATTTT. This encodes CASSQGPVDTQYF.

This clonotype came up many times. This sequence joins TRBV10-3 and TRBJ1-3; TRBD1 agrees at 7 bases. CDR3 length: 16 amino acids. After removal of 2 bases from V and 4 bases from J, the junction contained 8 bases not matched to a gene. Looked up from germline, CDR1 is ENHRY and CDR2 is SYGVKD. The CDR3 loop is CAISEPTGLLGNTIYF. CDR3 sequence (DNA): TGTGCCATCAGTGAGCCGACAGGGCTATTAGGAAACACCATATATTTT.

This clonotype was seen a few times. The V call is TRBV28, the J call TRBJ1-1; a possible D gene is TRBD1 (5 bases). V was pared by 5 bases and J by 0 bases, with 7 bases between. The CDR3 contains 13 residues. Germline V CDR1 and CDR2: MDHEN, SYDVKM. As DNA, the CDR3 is TGTGCCAGCAGTCAGGGATTGAACACTGAAGCTTTCTTT. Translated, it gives CASSQGLNTEAFF.

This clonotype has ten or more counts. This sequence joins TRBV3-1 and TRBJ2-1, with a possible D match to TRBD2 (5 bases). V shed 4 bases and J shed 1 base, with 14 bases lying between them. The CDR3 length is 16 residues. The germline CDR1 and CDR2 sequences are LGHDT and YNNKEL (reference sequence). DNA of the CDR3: TGTGCCAGCAGCCGACGCACCCGGGATTCCTACAATGAGCAGTTCTTC. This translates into CASSRRTRDSYNEQFF.

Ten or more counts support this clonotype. The CDR3 sequence: CASSLSFYEQYF. The DNA of the CDR3 is TGTGCCAGCAGTTTATCCTTCTACGAGCAGTACTTC. V gene TRBV28 combines with J gene TRBJ2-7; D remains ambiguous. The CDR3 spans 12 residues. V lost 1 base, J lost 3 bases, and 4 bases lay in between. CDR1 and CDR2 from the germline V gene are MDHEN and SYDVKM.

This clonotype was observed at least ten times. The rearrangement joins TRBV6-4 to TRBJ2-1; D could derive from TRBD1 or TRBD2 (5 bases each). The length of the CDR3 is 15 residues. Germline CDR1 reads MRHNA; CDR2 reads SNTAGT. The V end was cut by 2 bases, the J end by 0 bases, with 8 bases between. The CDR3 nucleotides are TGTGCCAGCAGTGACGGGGACGCCTCCTACAATGAGCAGTTCTTC. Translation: CASSDGDASYNEQFF.

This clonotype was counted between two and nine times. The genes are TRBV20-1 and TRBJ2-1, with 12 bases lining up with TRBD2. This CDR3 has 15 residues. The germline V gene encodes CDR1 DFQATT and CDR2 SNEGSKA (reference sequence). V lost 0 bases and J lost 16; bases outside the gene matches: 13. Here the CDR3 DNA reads TGCAGTGCTAGAGATGGCGCTAGCGGGGGGGCCTGGGAATTCTTC. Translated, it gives CSARDGASGGAWEFF.

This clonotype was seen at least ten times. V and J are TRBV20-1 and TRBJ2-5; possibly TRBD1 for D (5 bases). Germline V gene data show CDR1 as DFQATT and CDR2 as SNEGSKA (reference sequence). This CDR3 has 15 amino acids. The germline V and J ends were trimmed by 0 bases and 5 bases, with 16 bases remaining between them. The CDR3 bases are TGCAGTGCTAGAGATCTACTCGGCAGGGTGGAGACCCAGTACTTC. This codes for CSARDLLGRVETQYF.

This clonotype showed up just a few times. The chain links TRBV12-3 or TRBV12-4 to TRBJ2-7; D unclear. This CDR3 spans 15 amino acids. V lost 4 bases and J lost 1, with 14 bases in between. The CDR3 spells CASSSINGKSYEQYF. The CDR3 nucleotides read TGTGCCAGCAGTTCGATCAATGGAAAGTCCTACGAGCAGTACTTC.

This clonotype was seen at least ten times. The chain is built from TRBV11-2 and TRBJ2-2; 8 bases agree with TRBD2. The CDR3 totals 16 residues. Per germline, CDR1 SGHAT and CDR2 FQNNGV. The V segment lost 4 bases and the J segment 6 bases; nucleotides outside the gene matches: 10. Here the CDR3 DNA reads TGTGCCAGCAGCTGGCCGGGGGGGCCGGGTTCCGGGGAGCTGTTTTTT. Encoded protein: CASSWPGGPGSGELFF. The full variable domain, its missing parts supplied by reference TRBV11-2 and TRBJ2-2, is EAGVAQSPRYKIIEKRQSVAFWCNPISGHATLYWYQQILGQGPKLLIQFQNNGVVDDSQLPKDRFSAERLKGVDSTLKIQPAKLEDSAVYLCASSWPGGPGSGELFFGEGSRLTVL.

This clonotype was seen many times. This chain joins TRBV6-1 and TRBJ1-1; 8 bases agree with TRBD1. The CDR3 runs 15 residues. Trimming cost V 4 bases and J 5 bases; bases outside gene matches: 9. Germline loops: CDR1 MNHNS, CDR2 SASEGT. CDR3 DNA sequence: TGTGCCAGCAGTGTCAGGGGGCGAGAATGGACTGAAGCTTTCTTT. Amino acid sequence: CASSVRGREWTEAFF.

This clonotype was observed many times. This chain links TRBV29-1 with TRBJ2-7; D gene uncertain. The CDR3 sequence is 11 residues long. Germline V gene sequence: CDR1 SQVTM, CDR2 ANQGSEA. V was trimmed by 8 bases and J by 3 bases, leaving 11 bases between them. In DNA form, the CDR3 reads TGCAGCCTTAGGGAAGGCTACGAGCAGTACTTC. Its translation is CSLREGYEQYF.

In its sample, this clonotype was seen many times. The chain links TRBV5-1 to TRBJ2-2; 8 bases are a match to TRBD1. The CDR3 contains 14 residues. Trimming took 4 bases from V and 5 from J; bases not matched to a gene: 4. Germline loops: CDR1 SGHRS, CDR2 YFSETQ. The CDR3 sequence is CASSPDRVTGELFF. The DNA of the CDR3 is TGCGCCAGCAGCCCGGACAGGGTAACCGGGGAGCTGTTTTTT.